Presented here are 22 T cell receptor beta chains from one specimen sequenced in a study of vaccination effects on CD4 cells after COVID-19. Clones were sequenced by immunoSEQ multiplex PCR, and TCRdb holds only the in-frame ones, with some missing. The data contain 20,000 to 30,000 clones, roughly 79% of them singletons. Within the ViraFEST assay, antigen-specific CD4+ T cells underwent expansion with viral peptide pools prior to sequencing. An approximately nine-day culture period preceded the isolation of CD4+ T cells. Two-dose vaccination with either BNT162b2 or mRNA-1273 was given to the participants. These receptors are not linked to any known antigen. This material consisted of CD4+ T cells from PBMCs cultured with SARS-CoV-2 spike peptides, taken after COVID-19 vaccination. The receptors shown here come from a human donor who received a COVID-19 vaccine. Some clones in this sample may be carry-over from other donors' samples.

This chain connects TRBV5-1 to TRBJ1-6, with 9 bases aligning to TRBD1. J gave up 3 bases and V 4 bases, and 8 bases lay outside the gene matches. Germline V lookup: CDR1 SGHRS, CDR2 YFSETQ. This CDR3 is built from 17 residues. CDR3 sequence reads: CASSIRPGQGYNSPLHF. CDR3 in DNA: TGCGCCAGCAGCATCAGACCGGGACAGGGCTATAATTCACCCCTCCACTTT.

A few counts support this clone. The chain has TRBV18 and TRBJ2-5; the D gene is possibly TRBD1 (6 bases). CDR3 length: 13 residues. V lost 3 bases, J lost 4 bases, and 9 bases lay in between. The germline V gene encodes CDR1 KGHSH and CDR2 LQKENI. In nucleotides, the CDR3 is TGTGCCAGCTCACCGGGCAGGGGAGAGACCCAGTACTTC. Translation: CASSPGRGETQYF.

V and J are TRBV28 and TRBJ1-3; D is perhaps TRBD1 (6 bases). Trimming pared 5 bases from V and 6 bases from J, leaving 17 bases between. This CDR3 region has 15 residues. CDR1 and CDR2 from the germline V gene are MDHEN and SYDVKM. The CDR3 spells CASSKGGAGPNTIYF. As DNA, the CDR3 is TGTGCCAGCAGTAAAGGGGGGGCAGGGCCAAACACCATATATTTT.

The chain combines TRBV6-5 with TRBJ2-2; 7 bases agree with TRBD1. The length of the CDR3 is 15 residues. The V gene end was trimmed by 6 bases and the J gene end by 4 bases; junction bases not matched to a gene: 8. The germline gives CDR1 MNHEY, CDR2 SVGAGI. The CDR3 coding sequence is TGTGCCAGCAGCCCCGGGACAGTTACCACCGGGGAGCTGTTTTTT. Its translation: CASSPGTVTTGELFF.

The chain links TRBV4-1 to TRBJ1-2; D may be TRBD1 (6 bases). Germline values: CDR1 MGHRA, CDR2 YSYEKL. The CDR3 totals 14 residues. The germline V and J ends were trimmed by 3 bases and 7 bases, with 15 bases remaining between them. The CDR3 sequence: CASSQDRGELGYTF. Here the CDR3 DNA reads TGCGCCAGCAGCCAGGACAGAGGCGAACTTGGCTACACCTTC.

This clone was detected only once. The chain has TRBV30 and TRBJ1-1; D is undetermined. CDR1 GTSNPN and CDR2 SVGIG come from the germline V gene (reference sequence). Trimming shortened V by 1 base and J by 5 bases, and 11 bases separated the two germline ends. The CDR3 extends over 13 amino acids. The CDR3 DNA sequence: TGTGCCTGGAGTGGGTTAGGGCGGACTGAAGCTTTCTTT. Amino acids: CAWSGLGRTEAFF.

This rearrangement joins TRBV11-3 to TRBJ1-2, with D possibly TRBD1 on 5 matching bases. Trimming removed 5 bases from V and 8 bases from J, with 15 bases in between. CDR1 is SGHNT and CDR2 is YENEEA in the germline V gene. This CDR3 is 13 amino acids long. This CDR3 is CASSRGEGQGYTF. Here the CDR3 DNA reads TGTGCCAGCAGCCGAGGGGAGGGTCAGGGCTACACCTTC.

The chain is built from TRBV5-1 and TRBJ2-2; TRBD1 might be the D (5 bases). This CDR3 spans 16 amino acids. Germline-derived CDR1 and CDR2 are SGHRS and YFSETQ. V gave up 2 bases and J gave up 0 bases, with 11 bases separating them. The CDR3 DNA sequence: TGCGCCAGCAGCTTAGGCCAGACAGCGAACACCGGGGAGCTGTTTTTT. This sequence encodes CASSLGQTANTGELFF.

The chain has TRBV4-1 and TRBJ1-2, with 7 bases fitting TRBD1. This CDR3 contains 12 residues. The trim removed 3 bases at V and 8 bases at J, leaving 3 bases unmatched. Germline V CDR1 and CDR2: MGHRA, YSYEKL. CDR3 bases: TGCGCCAGCAGCCAGGCAGGGGGAGGCTACACCTTC. As protein: CASSQAGGGYTF.

The chain links TRBV5-1 to TRBJ1-3; 8 bases are a match to TRBD1. Germline CDR1 is SGHRS and CDR2 is YFSETQ. V gave up 4 bases and J gave up 1 base; unmatched junction bases: 4. The CDR3 runs to 15 residues. This CDR3 reads CASSQTGVSGNTIYF. CDR3 bases: TGCGCCAGCAGCCAGACAGGGGTTTCTGGAAACACCATATATTTT.

The chain is built from TRBV2 and TRBJ2-4; 7 positions agree with TRBD1. Trimming removed 5 bases from V and 15 bases from J; junction bases left unmatched: 19. From germline, CDR1 is SNHLY and CDR2 FYNNEI. The CDR3 spans 15 residues. CDR3 sequence reads: CASSPTGTDGAIRYF. The CDR3 DNA sequence: TGTGCCAGCAGTCCGACCGGGACAGATGGTGCGATTAGGTACTTC.

This clone was seen more than once but under ten times. The V gene is TRBV3-1 (or the pseudogene TRBV3-2), the J gene TRBJ2-3; 8 bases match TRBD2. Germline V gene lookup returns CDR1 LGHDT and CDR2 YNNKEL (reference sequence). The CDR3 covers 16 residues. After removal of 3 bases from V and 1 base from J, the junction contained 6 bases not matched to a gene. This CDR3 is CASSHFSGGGTDTQYF. CDR3 DNA: TGTGCCAGCAGCCATTTCAGCGGGGGTGGCACAGATACGCAGTATTTT.

The J gene is TRBJ1-1, the V gene TRBV7-3; D uncertain. The CDR3 consists of 11 residues. Trimming cost V 6 bases and J 5 bases, with 7 bases left between them. Germline V gives CDR1 SGHTA, CDR2 FQGTGA. CDR3 DNA: TGTGCCAGCAGTCATATGACTGAAGCTTTCTTT. This translates into CASSHMTEAFF.

This clone has a single count. This sequence joins TRBV29-1 and TRBJ1-1; the D gene is possibly TRBD1 (5 bases). The germline V and J ends were trimmed by 7 bases and 1 base, with 10 bases remaining between them. The CDR3 has 12 residues. In germline, CDR1 is SQVTM, CDR2 ANQGSEA. In DNA, the CDR3 is TGCAGCGCCCGGACACCGAACACTGAAGCTTTCTTT. Translating gives CSARTPNTEAFF.

This rearrangement joins TRBV2 to TRBJ1-1; D gene uncertain. The CDR3 extends over 15 amino acids. CDR1 is SNHLY and CDR2 is FYNNEI in the germline V gene. Trimming took 2 bases from V and 0 from J, leaving 10 bases between them. CDR3 in amino acids: CASSEQGSVNTEAFF. DNA for the CDR3: TGTGCCAGCAGTGAACAAGGGTCAGTGAACACTGAAGCTTTCTTT.

J is TRBJ1-4 and V is TRBV23-1; D not certain. TRBV23-1 is an ORF, with its function uncertain. V dropped 8 bases and J dropped 6 bases, with 16 bases sitting between them. This CDR3 is 14 amino acids long. The CDR3 protein is CASGPCEPYEKLFF. The DNA of the CDR3 is TGCGCCAGCGGGCCCTGTGAACCCTATGAAAAACTGTTTTTT.

This rearrangement joins TRBV4-1 to TRBJ2-7; the D gene is possibly TRBD1 (6 bases). The CDR3 runs to 13 residues. The V end lost 4 bases, the J end lost 6 bases, and 13 bases lay between the germline ends. Germline assignment: CDR1 MGHRA and CDR2 YSYEKL. CDR3 residues: CASSLAAGVEQYV. CDR3 DNA: TGCGCCAGCAGCCTGGCGGCAGGGGTCGAGCAGTACGTC.

The V and J genes are TRBV11-2 and TRBJ2-5; D is unresolved. Trimming took 1 base from V and 5 from J, leaving 8 bases between them. This CDR3 comprises 13 residues. Germline assignment: CDR1 SGHAT and CDR2 FQNNGV. Written as DNA, the CDR3 is TGTGCCAGCAGCTTAGGGGTAAAGGAGACCCAGTACTTC. As protein: CASSLGVKETQYF.

This clone was counted once. The rearrangement links TRBV7-6 to TRBJ2-3, with D uncertain. This CDR3 region has 15 residues. Germline V gene data show CDR1 as SGHVS and CDR2 as FNYEAQ. Trimming took off 3 bases at V and 0 bases at J, with 10 bases between the two ends. The CDR3 bases are TGTGCCAGCAGCTTTTCCTCCCTGAGCACAGATACGCAGTATTTT. As protein: CASSFSSLSTDTQYF.

The chain recombines TRBV7-3 with TRBJ2-5; D tentatively fits TRBD1 or TRBD2 (6 bases each). This CDR3 has 15 amino acids. Germline V CDR1 and CDR2: SGHTA, FQGTGA. V gave up 4 bases and J gave up 3 bases, with 15 bases separating them. The DNA of the CDR3 is TGTGCCAGCAGCTCCCACCCCGGGGGCAAAGAGACCCAGTACTTC. Translated, it gives CASSSHPGGKETQYF.

The sample holds one count of this clone. This chain uses TRBV24-1 with TRBJ2-7; a weak D match, TRBD2 (6 bases). Looked up from germline, CDR1 is KGHDR and CDR2 is SFDVKD. The CDR3 is 14 residues long. The V and J ends lost 4 bases and 3 bases respectively, with 12 bases between them. In DNA, the CDR3 is TGTGCCACCAGTGACCTTTCCGGGGGCTACGAGCAGTACGTC. This gives the protein CATSDLSGGYEQYV.

This chain joins TRBV11-1 and TRBJ1-4, with D maybe TRBD1 (5 bases). The CDR3 is made up of 14 amino acids. The V gene lost 5 bases and the J gene lost 2 bases, with 9 bases spanning the gap. CDR1 and CDR2 from the germline V gene are SGHAT and FQDESV (reference sequence). The CDR3 loop reads CASSAWGTNEKLFF. CDR3 coding DNA: TGTGCCAGCAGCGCCTGGGGGACTAATGAAAAACTGTTTTTT.